The source of this T cell receptor (beta chain) is a study of response to subunit inactivated influenza vaccine. One entry per CDR3 protein results from TCRdb running MiXCR on the RT-PCR reads. Here the sample spans about 520,000 distinct CDR3 sequences, roughly 27% being singletons. General study results and limits: New T cells are recruited in small numbers by each seasonal influenza vaccination, according to the authors' suggestion.

Comment on this clonotype: What it binds is not known.

There are 15 residues in the CDR3. From germline, CDR1 is KGHSH and CDR2 LQKENI. V dropped 3 bases and J dropped 4 bases, with 15 bases sitting between them. The gene calls are TRBV18 and TRBJ2-5, with a weak D call TRBD2 (6 bases). This sequence originates from a man aged 50 or older who received an inactivated influenza vaccine. Sequencing was performed on CD4+ T cells sorted from PBMCs, taken more than 4 days after vaccination. The CDR3: CASSPEGREGETQYF. CDR3 nucleotides: TGTGCCAGCTCACCTGAGGGGCGGGAAGGAGAGACCCAGTACTTC.